This T cell receptor (beta chain) stems from a study of cytomegalovirus exposure and HLA in healthy donors. Findings and caveats of the study: Among the CMV-associated chains, a few were confirmed in vitro as specific for CMV antigens.

This CDR3 contains 18 residues. Germline-derived CDR1 and CDR2 are SEHNR and FQNEAQ (reference sequence). This clone appeared a few times. What it binds is not known. One junction end does not reproduce the germline sequence, and a read error may be involved. The PCR contained 60 Vbeta and 13 Jbeta primers. Method: immunoSEQ multiplex PCR; TCRdb's copy keeps in-frame clones and lacks some. The table lists about 170,000 clones, more than 80% of them singletons. Sequences were obtained from PBMCs. The chain combines TRBV7-9 with TRBJ1-1; 8 nucleotides align to TRBD1. This TCR was sampled from a woman between 18 and 29 years old in good health and CMV-seronegative. The CDR3 bases are TGTTCCAGCTCCTCTAGGGCAGGGGGCCAACGTGTGAACACTGAAGCTTTCTTT. Amino acid sequence: CSSSSRAGGQRVNTEAFF.